This T cell receptor beta chain emerged from a study of T cell repertoires in cytomegalovirus infection (dated by TCRdb to about 2019). Describing the broader study: Peptide stimulations targeted recently identified HLA-C-restricted CMV epitopes, whose presentation resists viral immunomodulation, together with well-studied HLA-B-restricted epitopes. Because public TCR beta signatures pointed to carriage of CMV infection together with the matching HLA type, the HLA type of each donor mattered for the analysis.

What the study reported, not specific to this receptor: Cumulative frequency of public TCR beta family members discriminated carriers of CMV infection plus the relevant HLA type in this cohort and an independent 352-donor cohort. The ex vivo response was dominated by HLA-C-restricted CMV-specific TCR beta clonotypes, which also provided the single most frequent clonotype in two of eight donors.

The V and J ends are trimmed by 8 bases and 5 bases, leaving 16 bases between them. The CDR3, from cysteine to phenylalanine, totals 14 residues. Only the CDR3 DNA stays, 42 bases, in frame from base 1. Via the germline V gene (reference sequence), CDR1 is LNHNV and CDR2 YYDKDF. Explained via the paper, the treatment or condition label denotes: in vitro stimulation with specific CMV peptide epitopes to enrich CMV-specific T cells. Of note for this clonotype: Its antigen is currently not known. Base quality data are lacking; no much larger clone is found one base away.

The data were produced on an Illumina HiSeq 1500. TCRdb reanalyzed the raw reads on its own, using fastp at Q25 for trimming and MiXCR for clone calling, and kept in-frame beta chains. Each entry merges the rows of one CDR3 protein and shows their most common DNA and genes. For this sample there are fewer than 1,000,000 distinct CDR3 sequences; roughly 30% appear just once. The ten largest make up around 15% of the sample. This specimen was cultured CD8+ T cells from PBMCs, taken from culture after CMV antigen stimulation. The clonotype was recovered from a human donor in good health (CMV status not recorded). Some clones in this sample may be carry-over from other donors' samples. The chain is assembled from TRBV15 and TRBJ1-5, with a tentative D gene TRBD1 over 5 matching bases. In nucleotides, the sequence is TGTGCCACCGGAGGGGAAATGGGAGATCAGCCCCAGCATTTT. It is translated as CATGGEMGDQPQHF.